The 3 T cell receptor beta chains given below trace back to one sample, sequenced in a study of cytomegalovirus exposure and HLA in healthy donors. The PCR contained 60 Vbeta and 13 Jbeta primers. TCRdb keeps only in-frame clones here, not all; method: immunoSEQ multiplex PCR. The sample gives about 140,000 clones, roughly 80% of which show up once; about 11% is in the top ten. The sequenced sample was PBMCs. These receptors came from a man aged 18-30 years in good health and CMV-seropositive.

This clone was observed a single time. The chain joins TRBV5-5 to TRBJ1-2, with D perhaps matching TRBD1 (6 bases). The CDR3 spans 15 residues. Deletions cut 4 bases from V and 0 bases from J, with 13 bases between. Germline assignment: CDR1 SGHKS and CDR2 YYEKEE (reference sequence). The chain's CDR3 is CASSAQGGSNYGYTF. For the CDR3, the DNA is TGTGCCAGCAGCGCACAGGGTGGATCTAACTATGGCTACACCTTC.

The chain couples TRBV9 to TRBJ2-7, with 8 bases that match TRBD2. V dropped 0 bases and J dropped 3; count of bases not matched to a gene: 8. Germline V gives CDR1 SGDLS, CDR2 YYNGEE. This CDR3 region has 16 residues. The CDR3 coding sequence is TGTGCCAGCAGCGTAGCAATTAGCGGGACCCTCTACGAGCAGTACTTC. Protein sequence: CASSVAISGTLYEQYF.

This chain joins TRBV18 and TRBJ1-5, with TRBD1 identical over 7 bases. Germline V gives CDR1 KGHSH, CDR2 LQKENI. This CDR3 region has 15 residues. J was trimmed by 1 base and V by 3 bases; bases with no gene match: 3. This CDR3 is CASSPTGPSNQPQHF. CDR3 sequence (DNA): TGTGCCAGCTCACCGACAGGGCCGAGCAATCAGCCCCAGCATTTT.